This section outlines one TCR beta chain sequence together with its context. The PCR was carried out with 60 Vbeta primers and 13 Jbeta primers. TCRdb's copy holds only in-frame clones and misses some; the assay was immunoSEQ multiplex PCR. The table includes approximately 150,000 clones, about 75% detected once. These data come from a study of cytomegalovirus exposure and HLA in healthy donors. The germline V gene has CDR1 ENHRY and CDR2 SYGVKD. V was clipped by 4 bases and J by 0 bases; unmatched bases: 2. There are 15 residues in the CDR3. The clonotype was recovered from a man in his late teens or twenties in good health and CMV-seropositive. What was sequenced was PBMCs. The chain combines TRBV10-3 with TRBJ2-7, with TRBD1 identical over 11 bases. The CDR3 bases are TGTGCCATCAGTGTCGGACAGGGGGCCTCCTACGAGCAGTACTTC. This encodes CAISVGQGASYEQYF.